The 27 T cell receptor beta chains in this list originate from one sample, sequenced in a study of T cells in lung cancer brain metastases. Produced via immunoSEQ multiplex PCR; TCRdb's table is partial and in-frame only. The table shows 4,000 to 5,500 clones, with 70% to 90% occurring only once. The sample taken for sequencing was tumor tissue from the primary lung tumor. The receptors were gathered from a woman aged 45-59 years with non-small cell lung cancer.

V and J are TRBV6-1 and TRBJ2-7, with TRBD2 matching 8 bases. Germline assignment: CDR1 MNHNS and CDR2 SASEGT. The J segment lost 2 bases and the V segment lost 0 bases, leaving 9 bases of the junction unmatched. The CDR3 consists of 17 residues. The CDR3 nucleotides read TGTGCCAGCAGTGAAGCACCGAGCGGGAGCGTCACCTACGAGCAGTACGTC. Its translation is CASSEAPSGSVTYEQYV.

The chain combines TRBV11-2 with TRBJ2-3; D is unresolved. From germline, CDR1 is SGHAT and CDR2 FQNNGV. The CDR3 is 13 residues long. V was pared by 0 bases and J by 2 bases, with 3 bases between. Here the CDR3 reads CASSLDLTDTQYF. CDR3 nucleotide sequence: TGTGCCAGCAGCTTAGATCTCACAGATACGCAGTATTTT.

The gene calls are TRBV29-1 and TRBJ2-1; 9 positions agree with TRBD2. This CDR3 spans 14 amino acids. With 7 bases clipped from V and 1 base from J, the junction kept 5 bases outside the gene matches. In germline, CDR1 is SQVTM, CDR2 ANQGSEA. For the CDR3, the DNA is TGCAGCGAACGAGCGGGAGGATCCTACAATGAGCAGTTCTTC. This codes for CSERAGGSYNEQFF.

V usage is TRBV20-1 and J usage is TRBJ2-1, with D uncertain. Between the trimmed V and J ends, which lost 1 base and 10 bases, there was a span of 5 bases. Germline loops: CDR1 DFQATT, CDR2 SNEGSKA (reference sequence). The CDR3 is made up of 10 amino acids. CDR3: CSARGLEQFF. The CDR3 coding sequence is TGCAGTGCTAGAGGCCTCGAGCAGTTCTTC.

The V and J genes are TRBV23-1 and TRBJ1-1, with 10 bases that match TRBD1. TRBV23-1 is noted as an ORF with a role that remains uncertain. The CDR3 length is 14 residues. With 8 bases clipped from V and 5 bases from J, the junction kept 8 bases outside the gene matches. This CDR3 reads CASGTPGQGTEAFF. The CDR3 nucleotides are TGCGCCAGCGGGACGCCGGGACAGGGGACTGAAGCTTTCTTT.

The rearrangement uses TRBV30 and TRBJ1-1; the match to TRBD1 covers 7 bases. Losses at the gene ends were 7 bases for V and 7 bases for J; bases not matched to a gene: 18. CDR1 and CDR2 from the germline V gene are GTSNPN and SVGIG (reference sequence). The CDR3 sequence is 15 residues long. The CDR3 DNA reads as TGTGCCTTAGATTTTACTCGGGACAGATCCCTTGAAGCTTTCTTT. Its protein product is CALDFTRDRSLEAFF.

The rearrangement uses TRBV6-4 and TRBJ2-1, with a possible D match to TRBD2 (7 bases). Germline CDR1 reads MRHNA; CDR2 reads SNTAGT. Trimming pared 6 bases from V and 6 bases from J, leaving 18 bases between. This CDR3 is 15 amino acids long. The CDR3 is CASSEGLGGGNEQFF. The CDR3 nucleotides read TGTGCCAGCAGCGAAGGACTAGGAGGGGGCAATGAGCAGTTCTTC.

The chain combines TRBV5-6 with TRBJ2-5, with D uncertain. CDR1 and CDR2 (germline): SGHDT, YYEEEE. Trimming took off 3 bases at V and 4 bases at J, with 13 bases between the two ends. The CDR3 is 14 amino acids. This CDR3 is CASSSRRASETQYF. In nucleotides, the CDR3 is TGTGCCAGCAGCTCGCGACGGGCCTCAGAGACCCAGTACTTC. Variable domain in full (rest from reference TRBV5-6 and TRBJ2-5): DAGVTQSPTHLIKTRGQQVTLRCSPKSGHDTVSWYQQALGQGPQFIFQYYEEEERQRGNFPDRFSGHQFPNYSSELNVNALLLGDSALYLCASSSRRASETQYFGPGTRLLVL.

In this sample, this clone turned up a few times. V usage is TRBV6-5 and J usage is TRBJ1-1; D gene ambiguous. Between the trimmed V and J ends, which lost 8 bases and 5 bases, there was a span of 15 bases. Looked up from germline, CDR1 is MNHEY and CDR2 is SVGAGI. The CDR3 is made up of 13 amino acids. CDR3 sequence (DNA): TGTGCCAGCCAGCGGGGAAGTTGGACTGAAGCTTTCTTT. Translating gives CASQRGSWTEAFF.

The chain employs TRBV5-1 and TRBJ1-2; tentatively, D is TRBD1 (5 bases). Per the germline V gene, CDR1 is SGHRS and CDR2 is YFSETQ. This CDR3 is 14 amino acids long. Trimming pared 2 bases from V and 3 bases from J, leaving 11 bases between. CDR3 nucleotides: TGCGCCAGCAGCTTACCGGGAGGGGACTATGGCTACACCTTC. It yields the protein CASSLPGGDYGYTF.

V usage is TRBV2 and J usage is TRBJ2-4; TRBD1 matches at 7 bases. The junction had 18 bases not matched to a gene; V was cut back by 7 bases and J by 6 bases. Looked up from germline, CDR1 is SNHLY and CDR2 is FYNNEI. This CDR3 contains 17 residues. Written as DNA, the CDR3 is TGTGCCAGCAAAGCGGTGATCGAGGAACAGGGGTTAAACATTCAGTACTTC. Translating it yields CASKAVIEEQGLNIQYF.

V gene TRBV6-1 combines with J gene TRBJ1-1; D might be TRBD1 (5 bases). V dropped 2 bases and J dropped 10 bases, with 17 bases sitting between them. The CDR3 covers 14 residues. Germline-derived CDR1 and CDR2 are MNHNS and SASEGT. The CDR3 sequence is CASSEPPWTRGAFF. CDR3 nucleotides: TGTGCCAGCAGTGAACCTCCATGGACGAGGGGAGCTTTCTTT.

The J gene is TRBJ2-1, the V gene TRBV5-4; 8 bases are a match to TRBD2. V trimming: 3 bases; J trimming: 6 bases; junction bases outside the gene matches: 11. The CDR3 consists of 16 residues. From germline, CDR1 is SGHNT and CDR2 YYREEE (reference sequence). The CDR3 nucleotides are TGTGCCAGCAGCTCCGGTGGGGGCGGGAGGTTCAATGAGCAGTTCTTC. It codes for CASSSGGGGRFNEQFF. Supplemented by reference TRBV5-4 and TRBJ2-1, the full variable domain reads ETGVTQSPTHLIKTRGQQVTLRCSSQSGHNTVSWYQQALGQGPQFIFQYYREEENGRGNFPPRFSGLQFPNYSSELNVNALELDDSALYLCASSSGGGGRFNEQFFGPGTRLTVL.

This clone was counted once. V gene TRBV7-9 combines with J gene TRBJ2-1, with a tentative D call TRBD2 (5 bases). Per the germline V gene, CDR1 is SEHNR and CDR2 is FQNEAQ (reference sequence). V lost 9 bases to trimming and J lost 15 bases, with 18 bases between them. This CDR3 contains 11 residues. CDR3 in DNA: TGTGCCAGTAGCGCAGAAGGGTTACGGTTCTTC. Encoded protein: CASSAEGLRFF.

The chain carries TRBV7-2 and TRBJ1-1, with D perhaps TRBD1 (6 bases). The CDR3 is 15 residues long. From germline, CDR1 is SGHTA and CDR2 FQGNSA. V lost 1 base, J lost 4 bases, and 13 bases lay in between. The CDR3 sequence is CASSLGHQGSTEAFF. Written as DNA, the CDR3 is TGTGCCAGCAGCTTAGGGCATCAGGGGAGCACTGAAGCTTTCTTT.

The V gene is TRBV7-8, the J gene TRBJ2-7; the D is unclear. The CDR3 is 13 residues long. The V end was cut by 0 bases, the J end by 6 bases, with 9 bases between. Germline assignment: CDR1 SGHVS and CDR2 FQNEAQ. The CDR3 is CASSLADSREQYV. The CDR3 coding sequence is TGTGCCAGCAGCTTAGCAGATTCCCGCGAGCAGTACGTC.

This chain joins TRBV5-5 and TRBJ1-4; D uncertain. Germline values: CDR1 SGHKS, CDR2 YYEKEE (reference sequence). V lost 5 bases to trimming and J lost 2 bases, with 10 bases between them. There are 14 residues in the CDR3. The CDR3 loop reads CASSRGSTNEKLFF. As DNA, the CDR3 is TGTGCCAGCAGTCGCGGTAGTACTAATGAAAAACTGTTTTTT.

This clone appeared a few times. This rearrangement joins TRBV7-9 to TRBJ2-1, with D unresolved. Trimming left V 1 base short and J 9 bases short, with 7 bases between. Germline lookup yields CDR1 SEHNR and CDR2 FQNEAQ (reference sequence). The CDR3 sequence is 12 residues long. CDR3 protein: CASSLGVGEQFF. In nucleotides, the CDR3 is TGTGCCAGCAGCTTAGGGGTTGGTGAGCAGTTCTTC.

The chain recombines TRBV7-8 with TRBJ1-1; no reliable D call. The CDR3 is 14 amino acids. CDR1 is SGHVS and CDR2 is FQNEAQ in the germline V gene. Trimming pared 3 bases from V and 7 bases from J, leaving 15 bases between. Written as DNA, the CDR3 is TGTGCCAGCAGCTTGGCTCGGGGAGGCGGTGAAGCTTTCTTT. It is translated as CASSLARGGGEAFF.

Worth noting for this clone: This sample also contains other DNA sequences that code for the same CDR3. This CDR3 is CSARQGYGYTF. CDR3 nucleotide sequence: TGCAGTGCTAGACAAGGGTATGGCTACACCTTC. J is TRBJ1-2 and V is TRBV20-1; D remains ambiguous. Trimming took off 2 bases at V and 5 bases at J, with 6 bases between the two ends. The germline V gene encodes CDR1 DFQATT and CDR2 SNEGSKA (reference sequence). The CDR3 has 11 residues.

This clone was seen a single time. The rearrangement joins TRBV28 to TRBJ1-2; D possibly corresponds to TRBD1 (6 bases). Germline CDR1 reads MDHEN; CDR2 reads SYDVKM. V shed 6 bases and J shed 4 bases, with 9 bases lying between them. The length of the CDR3 is 12 residues. The CDR3 DNA reads TGTGCCAGCAGCAGGGACACCTATGGCTACACCTTC. Its translation is CASSRDTYGYTF.

This clone was recorded a few times. This rearrangement joins TRBV2 to TRBJ1-2; the D gene is possibly TRBD1 (5 bases). The CDR3 is 15 amino acids. The V and J ends lost 3 bases and 4 bases respectively, with 15 bases between them. Germline loops: CDR1 SNHLY, CDR2 FYNNEI. The CDR3 nucleotides read TGTGCCAGCAGTGACGGTTCAGGGCTGGGCTATGGCTACACCTTC. It codes for CASSDGSGLGYGYTF. Full variable domain (missing parts from reference TRBV2 and TRBJ1-2): EPEVTQTPSHQVTQMGQEVILRCVPISNHLYFYWYRQILGQKVEFLVSFYNNEISEKSEIFDDQFSVERPDGSNFTLKIRSTKLEDSAMYFCASSDGSGLGYGYTFGSGTRLTVV.

The chain uses TRBV18 and TRBJ2-2, with TRBD1 matching over 7 bases. Germline CDR1 is KGHSH and CDR2 is LQKENI. The length of the CDR3 is 15 residues. The trim removed 4 bases at V and 1 base at J, leaving 3 bases unmatched. CDR3 sequence (DNA): TGTGCCAGCTCACGAAGACAGGGGAACACCGGGGAGCTGTTTTTT. Its protein is CASSRRQGNTGELFF.

Regarding this clone: At one end the junction does not follow the germline gene, possibly because of a read error. This chain joins TRBV7-9 and TRBJ1-3, with a possible D match to TRBD1 (5 bases). The CDR3 is made up of 16 amino acids. In germline, CDR1 is SEHNR, CDR2 FQNEAQ (reference sequence). CDR3 DNA: TGTGTCAGCAGCCTTACCAGGGCCGTCTCTGGAAACACCATATATTTT. Protein: CVSSLTRAVSGNTIYF.

This clone has a single count. J is TRBJ1-5 and V is TRBV2, with D uncertain. This CDR3 has 16 amino acids. V lost 6 bases to trimming and J lost 2 bases, with 17 bases between them. Germline lookup yields CDR1 SNHLY and CDR2 FYNNEI. The CDR3 DNA reads as TGTGCCAGCAGGGGCCCGTATATGTCAGGCAATCAGCCCCAGCATTTT. Its translation is CASRGPYMSGNQPQHF. Combining the CDR3 with reference TRBV2 and TRBJ1-5 gives the whole variable domain EPEVTQTPSHQVTQMGQEVILRCVPISNHLYFYWYRQILGQKVEFLVSFYNNEISEKSEIFDDQFSVERPDGSNFTLKIRSTKLEDSAMYFCASRGPYMSGNQPQHFGDGTRLSIL.

This clone has just one count. This chain joins TRBV6-6 and TRBJ2-5; TRBD2 is a possible D gene (6 bases). CDR3 length: 15 amino acids. V gave up 2 bases and J gave up 5 bases, with 15 bases separating them. Germline V gene sequence: CDR1 MNHNY, CDR2 SVGAGI (reference sequence). The DNA for the CDR3 is TGTGCCAGCAGTTACCCGGTGGAGGGGAAGGAGACCCAGTACTTC. It is translated as CASSYPVEGKETQYF.

V usage is TRBV2 and J usage is TRBJ2-1, with D perhaps matching TRBD1 or TRBD2 (5 bases each). V was clipped by 1 base and J by 12 bases, with 10 bases between them. The CDR3 spans 12 residues. The germline CDR1 and CDR2 sequences are SNHLY and FYNNEI. The DNA of the CDR3 is TGTGCCAGCAGTGAAGTGGGGGAGTGGCAGTTCTTC. Translated: CASSEVGEWQFF.